This T cell receptor beta chain comes out of a study of blood T cells in healthy people across ages. This clonotype was seen more than once but under ten times. What it binds is unknown. Study observations and caveats: Measured against age, TCR beta diversity per million T cells decreased in a roughly linear manner.

A second PCR, run for about 7 to 12 cycles, used a sample-barcoded 5' primer plus a J-beta primer mix. TCRdb re-derived calls from the 5' RACE reads in MiXCR, one entry per CDR3 protein. The data show 920,000 or so distinct CDR3 sequences, around 43% seen once. The trim removed 9 bases at V and 4 bases at J, leaving 5 bases unmatched. CDR1 MDHEN and CDR2 SYDVKM come from the germline V gene. The CDR3 sequence is 13 residues long. The rearrangement links TRBV28 to TRBJ1-2; 10 bases line up with TRBD1. This TCR came from a woman aged 60-70 years in good health. Sequenced: blood. In DNA, the CDR3 is TGTGCCAGTGGAAGACAGGGGGCCTATGGCTACACCTTC. Its translation is CASGRQGAYGYTF.